This T cell receptor (beta chain) was profiled in a study of human T cells and chemical hapten exposure. Whole-study findings and limits: Large CDR3 similarity clusters arose significantly more often from expanded TCRs than from controls. No shift was seen in TCRs above 1 in 1000 frequency with DPC sensitization. PT1 expanded TCR counts correlated positively with patch test score.

This clonotype was found many times. Its antigen remains unknown. Time point reported: pre-sensitization, week 0. Documented treatment: therapeutic diphenylcyclopropenone sensitization with weekly scalp DPC. Unique molecular identifiers were attached to individual cDNA molecules during library preparation. In TCRdb, the RACE reads were re-called with MiXCR into one record per CDR3 protein. The repertoire holds approximately 260,000 distinct CDR3 sequences, with 8.6% as singletons. Specimen: whole blood, collected in connection with sensitization to the hapten diphenylcyclopropenone (DPC). The sequence came from a woman in her thirties or forties with alopecia areata. Some clones in this sample may be carry-over from other donors' samples.

The CDR3 coding sequence is TGTGCCACCTCCCCGGGACTAGCGGGAGGGCGGCCCTACAATGAGCAGTTCTTC. Translating it yields CATSPGLAGGRPYNEQFF. V gene TRBV27 combines with J gene TRBJ2-1; TRBD2 aligns across 16 bases. Germline CDR1 MNHEY, CDR2 SMNVEV (reference sequence). The CDR3 has 18 amino acids. V dropped 10 bases and J dropped 2; count of bases not matched to a gene: 11.